The sequence of this TCR beta chain was determined in a study of cytomegalovirus exposure and HLA in healthy donors. Study-level information: Earlier, some 180 million T cells were analyzed, and around 100 million unique TCR beta sequences were found among them. Study-level points and caveats: Reported findings show TCR beta sequences accurately forecast HLA-A and HLA-B alleles in most subjects.

Use of 60 Vbeta and 13 Jbeta primers characterized the PCR. Assay used: immunoSEQ multiplex PCR; TCRdb lists only in-frame clones, some missing. This sample yields 150,000 to 200,000 clones, of which 77% are seen a single time; approximately 1.6% belongs to the top ten. V was pared by 2 bases and J by 5 bases, with 5 bases of the junction left unmatched. The CDR3 extends over 15 amino acids. Germline V CDR1 and CDR2: KGHSY, FQNENV. With regard to this clone: Its specificity is not known.

The chain joins TRBV16 to TRBJ2-1; 8 bases map to TRBD1. The TCR originated in a woman between 25 and 40 years old in good health and CMV-seronegative. Sequencing was performed on PBMCs. The chain's CDR3 is CASSQVGQANNEQFF. DNA for the CDR3: TGTGCCAGCAGCCAAGTGGGACAGGCGAACAATGAGCAGTTCTTC.